This is a list of T cell receptor beta chains from one sample in a study of Ad26.COV2.S vaccination and SARS-CoV-2 variants. The assay was immunoSEQ multiplex PCR, and TCRdb's table has in-frame clones only and misses some. The sample contains approximately 360,000 clones, about 83% of which appear only once. The sequenced sample was peripheral blood, obtained in a trial of Ad26.COV2.S vaccine versus placebo. The receptor source for this set is a person between 18 and 65 years old who received the Ad26.COV2.S COVID-19 vaccine or a placebo. CDR3s include the opening cysteine and the closing phenylalanine or tryptophan. The D gene is left open where the match is weak. The size of a clone is reported for some rows only, either as once, few or many, or as a class for expanded clones.

cdr3_nt | cdr3_aa | clone_size | j_call | d_call | cdr3_length | v_call
TGCGCCAGCAGCCAAGAACAGTTTACCGGGGAGCTGTTTTTT | CASSQEQFTGELFF | once | TRBJ2-2 | - | 14 | TRBV4-3
TGTGCTAGTGGTTTGGTACGTTGGGGGAAAGAGGAAAAACTGTTTTTT | CASGLVRWGKEEKLFF | - | TRBJ1-4 | - | 16 | TRBV12-5
TGTGCCAGCAGACAGGGCGCAACTAATGAAAAACTGTTTTTT | CASRQGATNEKLFF | - | TRBJ1-4 | - | 14 | TRBV6-6
TGTGCCAGTCGGGTGGGGACGGCCCAGTACTTC | CASRVGTAQYF | - | TRBJ2-5 | - | 11 | TRBV2
TGTGCCTGGAGAACAGGGGCTGGCTACACCTTC | CAWRTGAGYTF | - | TRBJ1-2 | TRBD1 | 11 | TRBV30
TGTGCCAGCTCAAGGGGACAGTTCTACGAGCAGTACTTC | CASSRGQFYEQYF | - | TRBJ2-7 | TRBD1 | 13 | TRBV18
TGTGCCAGCTCAGGGCTGGGGGCGGACGAGCAGTACTTC | CASSGLGADEQYF | - | TRBJ2-7 | - | 13 | TRBV18
TGTGCCAGCAGCTTAGTAGCGGCGAACACCGGGGAGCTGTTTTTT | CASSLVAANTGELFF | - | TRBJ2-2 | - | 15 | TRBV11-3
TGTGCCAGCAGCGCGGGACTAGCGGGAGGGTTGGGGAGGACCCAGTACTTC | CASSAGLAGGLGRTQYF | - | TRBJ2-5 | TRBD2 | 17 | TRBV9
TGTGCCAGCAGCGCAATCGGACAGGGGAACTATGGCTACACCTTC | CASSAIGQGNYGYTF | - | TRBJ1-2 | TRBD1 | 15 | TRBV9
TGCAGCGTTTCCCCGAGCGGGGGGTACAATGAGCAGTTCTTC | CSVSPSGGYNEQFF | - | TRBJ2-1 | TRBD2 | 14 | TRBV29-1
TGTGCCAGCAGTTACTCGCGTCTGGACGAGCAGTACTTC | CASSYSRLDEQYF | - | TRBJ2-7 | - | 13 | TRBV6-6
TGTGCCAGTAGTCTCACCGGGATCAAAGGTGGCTACACCTTC | CASSLTGIKGGYTF | - | TRBJ1-2 | - | 14 | TRBV19
TGTGCCAGCAGCACACTACAGGGTCCGGACACCGGGGAGCTGTTTTTT | CASSTLQGPDTGELFF | - | TRBJ2-2 | - | 16 | TRBV7-7
TGTGCCAGCTCACAGGGCAGGAACACTGAAGCTTTCTTT | CASSQGRNTEAFF | - | TRBJ1-1 | - | 13 | TRBV18
TGTGCCAGCAGTGGAACAGGCGGGACCCAGTACTTC | CASSGTGGTQYF | once | TRBJ2-5 | - | 12 | TRBV2
TGTGCCAGCAGCTTGCCGGGCCTCACAGATACGCAGTATTTT | CASSLPGLTDTQYF | - | TRBJ2-3 | - | 14 | TRBV11-3
TGTGCCAGCCGGGACAGGGTGGGTCAGCCCCAGCATTTT | CASRDRVGQPQHF | - | TRBJ1-5 | TRBD1 | 13 | TRBV2
TGTGCCAGCAGCTTATACCGGACATCAGCTATCCCCGGGGAGCTGTTTTTT | CASSLYRTSAIPGELFF | - | TRBJ2-2 | - | 17 | TRBV7-3
TGTGCCAGCAGCCCCGGGACATTCGAAGAGACCCAGTACTTC | CASSPGTFEETQYF | - | TRBJ2-5 | - | 14 | TRBV7-9
TGTGCCAGCAGCCAAGATAGGGAATCACCCCTCCACTTT | CASSQDRESPLHF | - | TRBJ1-6 | - | 13 | TRBV3-1/TRBV3-2
TGTGCCAGTAGTATTAGGGAACACTACGAGCAGTACTTC | CASSIREHYEQYF | - | TRBJ2-7 | - | 13 | TRBV19
TGCGCCAGCAGCCAGCGGGACAGATTAAGCCCCGCTTATGGCTACACCTTC | CASSQRDRLSPAYGYTF | - | TRBJ1-2 | TRBD1 | 17 | TRBV4-1
TGTGCCAGCAGTAGAGGGGGGTGGGAGACCCAGTACTTC | CASSRGGWETQYF | - | TRBJ2-5 | - | 13 | TRBV7-2
TGTGCCAGCAGCTTAATCCGGGCCCCCTACGAGCAGTACTTC | CASSLIRAPYEQYF | - | TRBJ2-7 | - | 14 | TRBV11-2
TGTGCCAGCAGCCGAACGGACAGGGGGCTTGAAAAACTGTTTTTT | CASSRTDRGLEKLFF | - | TRBJ1-4 | TRBD1 | 15 | TRBV3-1/TRBV3-2
TGCGCCAGCAGCAGTACAGGGAATCAGCCCCAGCATTTT | CASSSTGNQPQHF | - | TRBJ1-5 | - | 13 | TRBV5-1
TGTGCCAGCAGTTTGAGGGGGGGCTTCTATGGCTACACCTTC | CASSLRGGFYGYTF | - | TRBJ1-2 | - | 14 | TRBV28
TGTGCCAGCTCACCGGCAAGCCCGACCTATGGCTACACCTTC | CASSPASPTYGYTF | - | TRBJ1-2 | - | 14 | TRBV18
TGTGCCTGGAGGAACAGCGATGATTCACCCCTCCACTTT | CAWRNSDDSPLHF | - | TRBJ1-6 | - | 13 | TRBV30
TGTGCCAGTAGTATAGAACGGGGGGAGAAGTATTTT | CASSIERGEKYF | - | TRBJ2-3 | TRBD2 | 12 | TRBV19
TGTGCCAGCAGCTTAAGAGGCTCTGGAAACACCATATATTTT | CASSLRGSGNTIYF | - | TRBJ1-3 | - | 14 | TRBV7-2
TGTGCCAGCAGCCAAGACTGGAGGGGCTATAATGAAAAACTGTTTTTT | CASSQDWRGYNEKLFF | - | TRBJ1-4 | - | 16 | TRBV4-2
TGTGCCAGCAGCTCTACAGGTAACACTGAAGCTTTCTTT | CASSSTGNTEAFF | - | TRBJ1-1 | - | 13 | TRBV11-3
TGTGCCAGCAGCGCCGAAATATGGGCAGGAGCAGATACGCAGTATTTT | CASSAEIWAGADTQYF | - | TRBJ2-3 | - | 16 | TRBV7-2
TGTGCCAGCAGTTACGGAAGGGCCAGCTCTGGAAACACCATATATTTT | CASSYGRASSGNTIYF | - | TRBJ1-3 | - | 16 | TRBV6-6
TGCGCCAGCAGGAAGGGACTAGCGGGAGCCACAGATACGCAGTATTTT | CASRKGLAGATDTQYF | few | TRBJ2-3 | TRBD2 | 16 | TRBV5-1
TGTGCCAGCAGTTCCAGGGAGACCCAGTACTTC | CASSSRETQYF | - | TRBJ2-5 | - | 11 | TRBV6-6
TGTGCCAGTAGTATCCGGGACAGGGGCTCTGGAAACACCATATATTTT | CASSIRDRGSGNTIYF | few | TRBJ1-3 | TRBD1 | 16 | TRBV19
TGTGCCTGGAGTGTACGGAGTAAGGCCGGGGAGCTGTTTTTT | CAWSVRSKAGELFF | - | TRBJ2-2 | - | 14 | TRBV30